The text below deals with one TCR beta chain. The data were obtained in a study of blood T cell repertoires in COVID-19. In the study overall: There were acute and convalescent COVID-19 samples, and they came from the United States, Italy and Spain. In each case, the material was cDNA or gDNA derived from T cells, B-cell-depleted T cells, or PBMCs.

Original data processing: Estimates of nucleated cell counts were drawn from the amplification of reference gene primers. TCRdb's copy holds only in-frame clones and misses some; the assay was immunoSEQ multiplex PCR. The DNA was the basis for D and trimming; V, J and clone size are from that table. The table has about 130,000 clones, approximately 90% seen once; the top ten hold 10% to 13%. This TCR came from a man aged 45-65 years with acute or convalescent COVID-19. The specimen was peripheral blood.

Written as DNA, the CDR3 is TGTGCCAGCAGCCCCAGGGCTTTCTCGGAGCAGTACTTC. This sequence encodes CASSPRAFSEQYF. V gene TRBV11-2 combines with J gene TRBJ2-7; weak D call: TRBD1 (5 bases). Germline V CDR1 and CDR2: SGHAT, FQNNGV. V was cut by 5 bases and J by 7 bases, with 15 bases left in between. The CDR3 runs 13 residues.